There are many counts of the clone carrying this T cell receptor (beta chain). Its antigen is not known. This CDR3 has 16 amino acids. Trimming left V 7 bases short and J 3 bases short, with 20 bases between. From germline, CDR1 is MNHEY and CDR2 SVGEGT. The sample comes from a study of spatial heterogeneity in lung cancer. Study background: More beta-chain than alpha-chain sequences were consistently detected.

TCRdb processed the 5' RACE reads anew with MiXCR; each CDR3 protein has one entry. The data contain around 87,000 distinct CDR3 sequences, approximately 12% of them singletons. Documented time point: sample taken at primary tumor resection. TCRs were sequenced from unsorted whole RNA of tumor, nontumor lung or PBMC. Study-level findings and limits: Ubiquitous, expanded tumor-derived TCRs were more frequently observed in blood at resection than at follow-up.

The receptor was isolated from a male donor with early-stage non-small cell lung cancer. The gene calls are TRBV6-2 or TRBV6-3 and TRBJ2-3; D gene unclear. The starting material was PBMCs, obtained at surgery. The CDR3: CASTRSRNFRTDTQYF. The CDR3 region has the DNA TGTGCCAGCACCCGATCTAGGAATTTTCGGACAGATACGCAGTATTTT.